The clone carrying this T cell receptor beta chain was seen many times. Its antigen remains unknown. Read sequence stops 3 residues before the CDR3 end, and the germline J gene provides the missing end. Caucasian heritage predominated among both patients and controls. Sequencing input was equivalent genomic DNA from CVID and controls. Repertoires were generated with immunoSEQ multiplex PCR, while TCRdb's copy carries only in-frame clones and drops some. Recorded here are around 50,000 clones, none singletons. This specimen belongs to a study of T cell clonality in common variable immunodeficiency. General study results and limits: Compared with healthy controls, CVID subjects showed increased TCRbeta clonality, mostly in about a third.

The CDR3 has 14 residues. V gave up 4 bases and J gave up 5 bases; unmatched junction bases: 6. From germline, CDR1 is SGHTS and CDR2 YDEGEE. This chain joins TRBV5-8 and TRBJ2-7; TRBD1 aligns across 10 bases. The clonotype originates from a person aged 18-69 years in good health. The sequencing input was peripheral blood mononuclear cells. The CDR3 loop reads CASSGGQGINEQYF. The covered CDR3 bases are TGTGCCAGCAGCGGGGGACAGGGGATCAACGAG.